This T cell receptor (beta chain) was profiled in a study of siplizumab effects on memory and regulatory T cells. Findings of the study overall: Controls had approximately 26% Treg-derived mappable alloreactive CD4+ clones on average, versus about 70% with siplizumab. Of the proliferating CD4+ or CD8+ clones, roughly 75-97% lacked a naive or memory phenotype that could be assigned. Naive T cells looked more diverse than memory cells, and they looked like major contributors to the alloresponse.

Per-sample assaying covered some 10^5 TCR templates. Some clones are missing from TCRdb's copy, which holds only in-frame ones; the method was immunoSEQ multiplex PCR. The sample shows about 99,000 clones, about 93% of them seen only once. Notes on this clone: Its specificity is not known.

V gave up 3 bases and J gave up 6 bases, with 6 bases separating them. Germline-derived CDR1 and CDR2 are LNHDA and SQIVND (reference sequence). This CDR3 has 12 amino acids. This sequence originates from a human donor in good health. Sequencing was done on a sample of Tregs sorted from blood. V and J are TRBV19 and TRBJ1-5; D remains unclear. CDR3 bases: TGTGCCAGTAGTATCGGGGTTCAGCCCCAGCATTTT. This encodes CASSIGVQPQHF.